Sequencing of this T cell receptor (beta chain) was carried out in a study of OX40 agonist ivuxolimab in advanced cancers. This CDR3 has 13 amino acids. The germline V gene encodes CDR1 SGHAT and CDR2 FQNNGV. V gave up 4 bases and J gave up 10 bases, with 14 bases separating them. TCRdb's copy holds only in-frame clones and misses some; the assay was immunoSEQ multiplex PCR. The sample comprises approximately 82,000 clones, 88% of which are singletons, and about 4% rests with the top ten. This receptor was identified in an adult with an advanced solid tumor such as melanoma, head and neck, liver or kidney cancer. Sequencing used CD4+ or CD8+ T cells sorted from blood, obtained in a trial of the OX40 agonist ivuxolimab. The rearrangement links TRBV11-2 to TRBJ2-1; D gene unclear. CDR3 protein: CASSSLFRGEQFF. The CDR3 nucleotides read TGTGCCAGCAGCTCTTTATTTAGAGGAGAGCAGTTCTTC.